Sequencing of this T cell receptor (beta chain) was carried out in a study of T cells after yellow fever vaccination. Each CDR3 protein is one row after TCRdb ran MiXCR on the 5' RACE reads. The table records fewer than 350,000 distinct CDR3 sequences, around 3.6% of them present only once. V shed 4 bases, J shed 4 bases, and the junction held 15 bases outside the gene matches. Germline CDR1 reads DFQATT; CDR2 reads SNEGSKA (reference sequence). CDR3 length: 18 residues. Whole-study results and caveats: Primary-vaccination clones mostly resurfaced post-booster (around 95% CD4, about 87% CD8).

This clonotype was detected many times. What it binds is not known. The chain employs TRBV20-1 and TRBJ2-1, with 11 bases matching TRBD2. Sequenced material: PBMCs, taken on the day of the yellow fever booster vaccination. The TCR was taken from a man younger than 30 who received the YFV17D yellow fever vaccine. Here the CDR3 DNA reads TGCAGTGCTACAAAATTTAGCGGGGGGGCCTTTACTTACAATGAGCAGTTCTTC. Translated, it gives CSATKFSGGAFTYNEQFF.